The sequence of this T cell receptor beta chain was determined in a study of metastatic and nonmetastatic thyroid tumors (dated by TCRdb to 2020 to 2022). For the study in its entirety: The researchers compared repertoires between peripheral blood samples and tumor or nodule tissue samples from patients with malignant or benign thyroid disease.

Receptor libraries were prepared by PCR. Sequencing was carried out with an Illumina HiSeq 4000. High-throughput sequencing was used to profile the CDR3 region of the TCR beta-chain in every patient. The original methods were these. The researchers built a classifier to tell apart papillary thyroid cancer patients with distant metastasis, based on CDR3 differences among clinicopathological groups. The Shannon index was used to measure repertoire diversity, and the Morisita-Horn index was used to measure how similar tumor and blood repertoires were. TCRdb handled the public reads itself, with Q25 trimming in fastp and clone calling in MiXCR, and kept productive beta chains. The V and J calls were not made by the authors but by TCRdb's processing. The sample data list approximately 12,000 clones, and 20% to 25% of these were observed just once. The top ten constitute approximately 15% of the sample.

The CDR3 runs 12 residues from the cysteine to the phenylalanine. The kept DNA is CDR3 alone, 36 bases in frame from the first base. The germline V gene encodes CDR1 SEHNR and CDR2 FQNEAQ (reference sequence). V is clipped by 6 bases and J by 8 bases, and the sequence between their germline boundaries is 11 bases long. Overall results and qualifications from the work: In both blood and tumor samples, TCR beta diversity was reported to be significantly higher in malignant tumors than in benign nodules.

No patient had received any treatment before thyroid surgery. Using T-cell receptor beta sequencing, the study looked back at clinical samples from patients collected from the early 2010s to the late 2010s. Taking its sample share into account, this clone is medium-sized (0.01 to 0.1%). No antigen is known for it. Base quality data are lacking; no much larger clone is found one base away. Sample: adjacent normal tissue. The chain is made from TRBV7-9 and TRBJ2-1; a weak D assignment points to TRBD1 (5 bases agree). This TCR was sampled from a female donor with papillary thyroid cancer or a benign thyroid nodule (not recorded which). Some clones in this sample may be carry-over from other donors' samples. In nucleotide form, the sequence is TGTGCCAGCAGGACAGAGTGGGATGAGCAGTTCTTC. This sequence encodes CASRTEWDEQFF.